This T cell receptor beta chain stems from a study of cytomegalovirus exposure and HLA in healthy donors. Study findings and constraints: Investigators reported approximately 170 TCR beta chains as tied to cytomegalovirus. Some V segments could not be told apart, so they were left out, TRBV6-2 and TRBV6-3 among them. Accurate prediction of most subjects' HLA-A and HLA-B alleles from TCR beta sequences was reported.

The PCR made use of 60 Vbeta and 13 Jbeta primers. Here immunoSEQ multiplex PCR was the method, and the copy in TCRdb shows in-frame clones only, minus some. Of fewer than 85,000 clones in the sample, around 84% are singletons; the top ten hold 18%. Trimming shortened V by 4 bases and J by 1 base, and 10 bases separated the two germline ends. The germline V gene has CDR1 SGHVS and CDR2 FQNEAQ. The CDR3 is 14 residues long. While unrecorded immune exposures were likely, the donors were nominally healthy when sampled. On this clone itself: Its antigen is not known.

The TCR comes from a man aged 70 or older in good health and CMV-seropositive. The chain links TRBV7-8 to TRBJ2-5; perhaps TRBD2 as D (6 bases). The material sequenced was PBMCs. The DNA of the CDR3 is TGTGCCAGCAGCTCCCGGGAGACCCAAGAGACCCAGTACTTC. It encodes CASSSRETQETQYF.